The clone carrying this T cell receptor beta chain was detected ten times or more. Its antigen is unidentified. Germline CDR1 reads SGHTA; CDR2 reads FQGNSA. This CDR3 contains 14 residues. The V end lost 4 bases, the J end lost 1 base, and 10 bases lay between the germline ends. This entry is derived from a study of T-cell reconstitution after alpha-beta-depleted transplantation in children. The study, taken as a whole, reports: Several hundred expanded graft clones reportedly were the source of alpha-beta T cells about two months after transplant.

Using unique molecular identifiers, the investigators prepared the TCRbeta library. TCRdb independently ran MiXCR on the PCR reads; one entry per CDR3 protein. The table includes 600,000 to 800,000 distinct CDR3 sequences, about an eighth detected once. Specimen: PBMCs, collected before TCRalphabeta/CD19-depleted stem cell transplant. This receptor was obtained from a girl under 10 years old with congenital amegakaryocytic thrombocytopenia, due to receive a stem cell transplant. The chain couples TRBV7-2 to TRBJ1-1; D ambiguous. The CDR3 loop reads CASSSVEGNTEAFF. The CDR3 DNA follows: TGTGCCAGCAGCTCAGTTGAGGGGAACACTGAAGCTTTCTTT.